These 14 T cell receptor beta chains came from one sample sequenced in a study of post-analysis software for immune sequencing data. Included in the TCR beta cDNA libraries were unique molecular identifiers. Via MiXCR, TCRdb re-called the PCR reads, giving one row per CDR3 protein. The sample yields around 160,000 distinct CDR3 sequences, 35% to 40% seen once. The starting material was blood, obtained after autologous hematopoietic stem cell transplantation. The receptors come from a girl aged 5-17 years with multiple sclerosis.

The V gene is TRBV7-2, the J gene TRBJ2-1, with D perhaps TRBD2 (5 bases). This CDR3 contains 13 residues. In germline, CDR1 is SGHTA, CDR2 FQGNSA. Trimming cost V 6 bases and J 12 bases, with 18 bases left between them. The DNA of the CDR3 is TGTGCCAGCAGGAGTACGGGGTCGACGGGGCAGTTCTTC. This sequence encodes CASRSTGSTGQFF.

The genes are TRBV28 and TRBJ2-5, with D perhaps matching TRBD1 (6 bases). V lost 5 bases to trimming and J lost 13 bases, with 29 bases between them. CDR1 and CDR2 (germline): MDHEN, SYDVKM. This CDR3 region has 16 residues. The CDR3 nucleotides read TGTGCCAGCAGTCCACAAACCGACAGGATCTTTGGAGCTTTGTACTTC. Its translation: CASSPQTDRIFGALYF. The variable domain in full, completed from reference TRBV28 and TRBJ2-5, reads DVKVTQSSRYLVKRTGEKVFLECVQDMDHENMFWYRQDPGLGLRLIYFSYDVKMKEKGDIPEGYSVSREKKERFSLILESASTNQTSMYLCASSPQTDRIFGALYFGPGTRLLVL.

The table lists this clonotype with a few counts. The chain recombines TRBV20-1 with TRBJ2-3; D is ambiguous. The CDR3 extends over 15 amino acids. The V gene lost 0 bases and the J gene lost 2 bases, with 12 bases spanning the gap. The germline gives CDR1 DFQATT, CDR2 SNEGSKA (reference sequence). CDR3 sequence: CSARELEDLTDTQYF. The CDR3 DNA is TGCAGTGCTAGAGAATTAGAGGATCTCACAGATACGCAGTATTTT.

This clonotype was seen a few times. The chain combines TRBV28 with TRBJ2-5; 7 positions agree with TRBD2. The CDR3 runs 14 residues. After removal of 5 bases from V and 4 bases from J, the junction contained 7 bases not matched to a gene. The V gene's germline CDR1 is MDHEN and CDR2 SYDVKM. CDR3 sequence reads: CASSRRWGGETQYF. CDR3 sequence (DNA): TGTGCCAGCAGTCGGAGGTGGGGGGGAGAGACCCAGTACTTC.

This clonotype turned up a few times. The V call is TRBV7-8, the J call TRBJ2-4; D tentatively reads TRBD1 or TRBD2 (6 bases each). The J call may be incorrect, as the DNA end agrees better with TRBJ2-7. Per germline, CDR1 SGHVS and CDR2 FQNEAQ. This CDR3 has 15 residues. The DNA of the CDR3 is TGTGCCAGTCGAAGGGGGGAAAGCGCGCGGTACGAGCAGTACTTC. Residues: CASRRGESARYEQYF.

Only a few counts were recorded for this clonotype. The gene calls are TRBV28 and TRBJ1-1, with D possibly matching TRBD1 (5 bases). V was cut by 5 bases and J by 2 bases, with 15 bases left in between. CDR1 is MDHEN, CDR2 SYDVKM, per germline. This CDR3 spans 15 amino acids. The CDR3 DNA reads TGTGCCAGCAGTCTTCAAGGGGCGCGAAACACTGAAGCTTTCTTT. It codes for CASSLQGARNTEAFF. The whole variable domain, remainder taken from reference TRBV28 and TRBJ1-1, is DVKVTQSSRYLVKRTGEKVFLECVQDMDHENMFWYRQDPGLGLRLIYFSYDVKMKEKGDIPEGYSVSREKKERFSLILESASTNQTSMYLCASSLQGARNTEAFFGQGTRLTVV.

The rearrangement uses TRBV7-2 and TRBJ1-4; D is possibly TRBD1 (5 bases). V was shortened by 3 bases and J by 7 bases, with 15 bases between the two germline ends. The CDR3 is 15 amino acids. Looked up from germline, CDR1 is SGHTA and CDR2 is FQGNSA. The CDR3 region is CASSLTGTEGEKLFF. CDR3 nucleotide sequence: TGTGCCAGCAGCTTGACCGGGACCGAAGGTGAAAAACTGTTTTTT.

This clonotype showed up just once. The chain links TRBV4-3 to TRBJ2-1, with 10 bases that match TRBD2. Unmatched junction bases numbered 10, after V lost 1 base and J lost 13 bases. CDR1 is LGHNA, CDR2 YSLEER, per germline. The CDR3 contains 15 residues. For the CDR3, the DNA is TGCGCCAGCAGCCAAGTAGCGGGGGGTGAAGAGACCCAGTTCTTC. Translating gives CASSQVAGGEETQFF.

The chain combines TRBV25-1 with TRBJ1-2; D not certain. The V end lost 3 bases, the J end lost 0 bases, and 17 bases lay between the germline ends. Germline assignment: CDR1 MGHDK and CDR2 SYGVNS. This CDR3 spans 17 amino acids. The CDR3 nucleotides read TGTGCCAGCAGTGACGATTCAGGACGGTCAGCTAACTATGGCTACACCTTC. Protein sequence: CASSDDSGRSANYGYTF.

This clonotype occurred a few times. The chain has TRBV28 and TRBJ1-2, with 9 bases that match TRBD1. The CDR3 contains 14 residues. V shed 3 bases, J shed 7 bases, and the junction held 6 bases outside the gene matches. Germline V gene lookup returns CDR1 MDHEN and CDR2 SYDVKM. The CDR3 loop is CASSLGQGFGGYTF. The CDR3 region has the DNA TGTGCCAGCAGTTTGGGACAGGGTTTTGGTGGCTACACCTTC.

This clonotype was seen a few times. The CDR3 bases are TGTGCCAGCATGCCACTAGTGGTGGGCTCCTACGAGCAGTACTTC. It encodes CASMPLVVGSYEQYF. The chain carries TRBV7-2 and TRBJ2-7, with D tentatively TRBD2 (5 bases). Germline V gene lookup returns CDR1 SGHTA and CDR2 FQGNSA. Trimming left V 7 bases short and J 0 bases short, with 16 bases between. The CDR3 sequence is 15 residues long.

This clonotype appeared a few times. The gene calls are TRBV20-1 and TRBJ1-4; possibly TRBD1 for D (6 bases). V shed 3 bases and J shed 6 bases, with 17 bases lying between them. The CDR3 totals 15 residues. CDR1 and CDR2 (germline): DFQATT, SNEGSKA (reference sequence). The CDR3 spells CSASGPGARDEKLFF. CDR3 sequence (DNA): TGCAGTGCTAGCGGGCCAGGGGCAAGGGATGAAAAACTGTTTTTT.

This clonotype came up a few times. The J gene is TRBJ2-1, the V gene TRBV7-2, with TRBD1 matching 9 bases. The CDR3 has 15 amino acids. Per the germline V gene, CDR1 is SGHTA and CDR2 is FQGNSA. J lost 1 base, V lost 6 bases, and 4 bases had no gene match. This CDR3 reads CASSLGQGSYNEQFF. The CDR3 region has the DNA TGTGCCAGCAGTTTGGGACAGGGTTCCTACAATGAGCAGTTCTTC.

This clonotype came up many times. The chain couples TRBV20-1 to TRBJ2-1, with D uncertain. In germline, CDR1 is DFQATT, CDR2 SNEGSKA (reference sequence). The V gene lost 0 bases and the J gene lost 13 bases, with 13 bases spanning the gap. The CDR3 loop spans 12 amino acids. CDR3 sequence reads: CSARDLGGVQFF. As DNA, the CDR3 is TGCAGTGCTAGAGATCTAGGTGGAGTACAGTTCTTC.